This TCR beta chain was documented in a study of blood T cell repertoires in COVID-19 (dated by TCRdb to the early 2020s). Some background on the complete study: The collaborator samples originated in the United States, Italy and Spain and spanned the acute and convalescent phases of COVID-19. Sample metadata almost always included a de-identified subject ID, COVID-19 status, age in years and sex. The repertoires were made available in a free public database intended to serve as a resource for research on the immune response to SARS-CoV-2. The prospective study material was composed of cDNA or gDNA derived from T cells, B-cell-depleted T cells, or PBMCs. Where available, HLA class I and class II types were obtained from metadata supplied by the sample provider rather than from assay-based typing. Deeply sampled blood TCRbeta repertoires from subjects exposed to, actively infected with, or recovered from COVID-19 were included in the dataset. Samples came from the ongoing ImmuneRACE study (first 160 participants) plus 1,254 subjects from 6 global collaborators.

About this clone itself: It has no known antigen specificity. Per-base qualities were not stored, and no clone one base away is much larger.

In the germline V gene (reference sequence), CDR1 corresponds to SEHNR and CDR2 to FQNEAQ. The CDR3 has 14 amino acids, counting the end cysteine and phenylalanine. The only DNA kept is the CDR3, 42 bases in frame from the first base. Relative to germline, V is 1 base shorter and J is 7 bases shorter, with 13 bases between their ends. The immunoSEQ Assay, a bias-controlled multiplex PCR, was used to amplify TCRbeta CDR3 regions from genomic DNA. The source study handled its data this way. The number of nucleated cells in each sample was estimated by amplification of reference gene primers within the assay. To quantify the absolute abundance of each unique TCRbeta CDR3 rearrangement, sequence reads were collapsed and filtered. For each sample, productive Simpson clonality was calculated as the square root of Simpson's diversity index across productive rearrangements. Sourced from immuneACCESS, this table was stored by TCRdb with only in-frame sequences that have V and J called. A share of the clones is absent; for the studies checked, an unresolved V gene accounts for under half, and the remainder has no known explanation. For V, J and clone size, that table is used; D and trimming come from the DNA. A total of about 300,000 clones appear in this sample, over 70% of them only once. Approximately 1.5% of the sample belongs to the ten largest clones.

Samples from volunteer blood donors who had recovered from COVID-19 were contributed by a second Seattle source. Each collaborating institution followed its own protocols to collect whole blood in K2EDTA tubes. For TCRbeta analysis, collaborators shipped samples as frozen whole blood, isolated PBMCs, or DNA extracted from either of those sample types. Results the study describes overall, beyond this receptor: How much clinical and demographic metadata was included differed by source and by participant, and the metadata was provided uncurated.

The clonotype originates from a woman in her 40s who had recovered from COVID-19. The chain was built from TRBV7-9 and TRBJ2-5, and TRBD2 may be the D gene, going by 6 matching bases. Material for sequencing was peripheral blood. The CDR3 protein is CASSLEGPGGTQYF. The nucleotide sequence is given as TGTGCCAGCAGCTTAGAGGGTCCCGGGGGGACCCAGTACTTC.